One and the same sample provided the 17 T cell receptor beta chains below, sequenced in a study of blood T cells in healthy people across ages. Primed by a sample-barcoded 5' primer and a J-beta primer mix, a second PCR proceeded for roughly 7 to 12 cycles. Each CDR3 protein gets one entry after TCRdb re-called the 5' RACE reads with MiXCR. The sample records 1.5 million to 2 million distinct CDR3 sequences, under 30% being singletons. The sequencing sample was made of blood. These receptors were collected from a woman younger than 45 in good health.

This clonotype turned up a few times. This chain links TRBV6-2 or TRBV6-3 with TRBJ2-2; D remains unclear. V was shortened by 5 bases and J by 3 bases, with 4 bases between the two germline ends. CDR3 length: 12 amino acids. CDR1 and CDR2 from the germline V gene are MNHEY and SVGEGT. The CDR3: CASSEYTGELFF. The CDR3 DNA is TGTGCCAGCAGTGAGTACACCGGGGAGCTGTTTTTT.

This chain's CDR3 is CASSQDVGGYGYTF. The CDR3 region has the DNA TGCGCCAGCAGCCAAGATGTAGGGGGCTATGGCTACACCTTC. The chain links TRBV4-3 to TRBJ1-2, with D tentatively TRBD1 (6 bases). The V and J ends lost 0 bases and 4 bases respectively, with 9 bases between them. CDR3 length: 14 residues. Per the germline V gene, CDR1 is LGHNA and CDR2 is YSLEER.

This clonotype was picked up many times. The V call is TRBV5-1, the J call TRBJ2-1; D uncertain. Germline values: CDR1 SGHRS, CDR2 YFSETQ. This CDR3 region has 15 residues. The germline V and J ends were trimmed by 4 bases and 0 bases, with 11 bases remaining between them. The CDR3 nucleotides read TGCGCCAGCAGCCTTTTAGGAAACTCCTACAATGAGCAGTTCTTC. Encoded protein: CASSLLGNSYNEQFF. The whole variable domain, filled in from reference TRBV5-1 and TRBJ2-1, reads KAGVTQTPRYLIKTRGQQVTLSCSPISGHRSVSWYQQTPGQGLQFLFEYFSETQRNKGNFPGRFSGRQFSNSRSEMNVSTLELGDSALYLCASSLLGNSYNEQFFGPGTRLTVL.

This clonotype came up a few times. The chain employs TRBV20-1 and TRBJ2-3; D is tentatively TRBD1 or TRBD2 (6 bases each). Germline-derived CDR1 and CDR2 are DFQATT and SNEGSKA (reference sequence). V lost 2 bases and J lost 6, with 12 bases in between. This CDR3 is built from 13 residues. In DNA, the CDR3 is TGCAGTGCTAGACTCGGGGGCGGGGATACGCAGTATTTT. Residues: CSARLGGGDTQYF.

This clonotype was recorded many times. The chain links TRBV5-4 to TRBJ2-7; possibly TRBD1 or TRBD2 for D (5 bases each). Germline V CDR1 and CDR2: SGHNT, YYREEE (reference sequence). The ends were cut back, 0 bases at V and 2 bases at J, with 15 bases in the middle. There are 16 residues in the CDR3. Written as DNA, the CDR3 is TGTGCCAGCAGCTTGGCCGGGGAGATGGGGGCCTACGAGCAGTACTTC. This translates into CASSLAGEMGAYEQYF.

Notes on this clonotype: At one end the junction does not follow the germline gene, possibly because of a read error. The gene calls are TRBV7-9 and TRBJ2-6; weak D call: TRBD1 (5 bases). CDR1 is SEHNR, CDR2 FQNEAQ, per germline (reference sequence). The CDR3 length is 15 residues. CDR3 sequence reads: CASSAPNSGANALTF. The CDR3 DNA is TGTGCCAGCAGCGCTCCCAACTCTGGGGCCAACGCCCTGACTTTC.

The chain joins TRBV20-1 to TRBJ2-7; TRBD1 matches 7 bases. This CDR3 is 15 amino acids long. The germline gives CDR1 DFQATT, CDR2 SNEGSKA (reference sequence). V lost 0 bases and J lost 3; bases outside the gene matches: 8. In nucleotides, the CDR3 is TGCAGTGCTAGAGATCTAAGGGGGCGTCTCTACGAGCAGTACTTC. Translated: CSARDLRGRLYEQYF.

This chain connects TRBV20-1 to TRBJ1-3; D remains unclear. CDR1 DFQATT and CDR2 SNEGSKA come from the germline V gene (reference sequence). This CDR3 is 14 amino acids long. The CDR3, as DNA: TGCAGGCCAGCGACTGGTCACAGTGGAAACACCATATATTTT. The encoded protein is CRPATGHSGNTIYF.

The sample holds a few counts of this clonotype. The chain uses TRBV9 and TRBJ2-6; no clear D gene. CDR3 length: 14 residues. V was trimmed by 10 bases and J by 0 bases, leaving 11 bases between them. The V gene's germline CDR1 is SGDLS and CDR2 YYNGEE. The CDR3 nucleotides read TGTGCCTCCCAGACGGGCTCTGGGGCCAACGTCCTGACTTTC. Protein: CASQTGSGANVLTF.

This clonotype turned up a few times. This chain joins TRBV7-2 and TRBJ2-3; unclear D gene. Trimming cost V 4 bases and J 4 bases, with 12 bases left between them. The CDR3 runs 14 residues. Germline CDR1 reads SGHTA; CDR2 reads FQGNSA. CDR3 amino acids: CASSYPTVSDTQYF. In DNA, the CDR3 is TGTGCCAGCAGCTACCCAACCGTTTCAGATACGCAGTATTTT.

A few counts support this clonotype. This chain links TRBV2 with TRBJ1-2; D gene uncertain. The germline V gene encodes CDR1 SNHLY and CDR2 FYNNEI. The CDR3 covers 11 residues. V lost 8 bases, J lost 3 bases, and 7 bases lay in between. CDR3 sequence reads: CASRADYGYTF. The CDR3 DNA reads TGTGCCAGCCGGGCGGACTATGGCTACACCTTC.

V is TRBV15 and J is TRBJ2-2; D is unclear. Germline V gene lookup returns CDR1 LNHNV and CDR2 YYDKDF (reference sequence). Trimming stripped 0 bases from V and 0 bases from J, with 14 bases between. The CDR3 totals 18 residues. The DNA of the CDR3 is TGTGCCACCAGCAGAGATAGCCTACTCCGGACGAACACCGGGGAGCTGTTTTTT. It codes for CATSRDSLLRTNTGELFF.

V gene TRBV13 combines with J gene TRBJ2-5, with TRBD1 as a possible D gene (7 bases). Germline CDR1 and CDR2: PRHDT and FYEKMQ (reference sequence). The length of the CDR3 is 15 residues. V gave up 5 bases and J gave up 11 bases, with 24 bases separating them. DNA for the CDR3: TGTGCCAGCAGCCCAGCAGGGGGGACCTACAATGAGCAGTACTTC. Translated: CASSPAGGTYNEQYF.

Of note for this clonotype: This may come from a read error, since a much larger clone is one base off. The V and J genes are TRBV2 and TRBJ2-7; 7 positions match TRBD1. Germline values: CDR1 SNHLY, CDR2 FYNNEI. This CDR3 has 14 residues. V shed 6 bases, J shed 6 bases, and the junction held 11 bases outside the gene matches. The CDR3: CASRCDRDNFEQYF. In DNA, the CDR3 is TGTGCCAGCAGGTGCGACAGGGACAACTTCGAGCAGTACTTC.

This clonotype was picked up a small number of times. J is TRBJ2-2 and V is TRBV6-6; no clear D. The CDR3 contains 14 residues. CDR1 is MNHNY and CDR2 is SVGAGI in the germline V gene (reference sequence). The ends were cut back, 2 bases at V and 1 base at J, with 5 bases in the middle. The CDR3 nucleotides read TGTGCCAGCAGTTACCTAATGAACACCGGGGAGCTGTTTTTT. It yields the protein CASSYLMNTGELFF.

This clonotype occurred a few times. This rearrangement joins TRBV4-1 to TRBJ2-6, with D perhaps TRBD1 or TRBD2 (5 bases each). Germline V gene data show CDR1 as MGHRA and CDR2 as YSYEKL. The CDR3 extends over 19 amino acids. V was clipped by 0 bases and J by 0 bases, with 15 bases between them. CDR3 coding DNA: TGCGCCAGCAGCCAAGAGGGGGTGAGAGCCTACTCTGGGGCCAACGTCCTGACTTTC. This gives the protein CASSQEGVRAYSGANVLTF.

This clonotype was counted many times. The chain recombines TRBV29-1 with TRBJ2-5, with D uncertain. There are 15 residues in the CDR3. Germline V gene sequence: CDR1 SQVTM, CDR2 ANQGSEA. V lost 2 bases and J lost 0, with 13 bases in between. CDR3 in DNA: TGCAGCGTTGAAAATGGACCGACGTACCAAGAGACCCAGTACTTC. Translation gives CSVENGPTYQETQYF.